The present entry profiles one T cell receptor (beta chain) with its context. The data belong to a study of shared clonotypes between healthy human individuals. Profiling relied on immunoSEQ multiplex PCR, and the TCRdb table lists in-frame clones only, not all of them. This table has more than 450,000 clones, about four fifths appearing once. Germline loops: CDR1 MGHRA, CDR2 YSYEKL. V gave up 0 bases and J gave up 0 bases, with 14 bases separating them. The CDR3 extends over 18 amino acids. The chain combines TRBV4-1 with TRBJ1-4; D uncertain. This receptor was taken from a woman in her 40s in good health. Some clones in this sample may be carry-over from other donors' samples. Sequencing input: PBMCs. CDR3 DNA: TGCGCCAGCAGCCAAGAGTGGGGAGGGTGGACAACTAATGAAAAACTGTTTTTT. This codes for CASSQEWGGWTTNEKLFF.